The TCR beta chain under discussion was sequenced for a study of shared clonotypes between healthy human individuals. Broader study findings: As a rule, naive subsets had a larger estimated richness than memory subsets.

Per sorted-subset replicate PCR, input was 200 to 250 ng DNA, representing about 32,000 T cell genomes. The data were produced by immunoSEQ multiplex PCR, yet TCRdb's version contains in-frame clones alone and is incomplete. Among some 2 million clones, approximately 94% were seen once, and the ten largest hold approximately 1.2%. As defined, naive CD8 cells were CD45RO-negative and positively selected for CCR7, with terminally differentiated effector memory CD45RA+ cells excluded. V dropped 6 bases and J dropped 6; count of bases not matched to a gene: 8. Per germline, CDR1 MNHEY and CDR2 SVGAGI. The CDR3 is made up of 13 amino acids. Comment on this clone: What it recognizes is unknown.

The sequenced material came from naive CD8+ T cells sorted from blood. This receptor was obtained from a man between 18 and 29 years old in good health. This sequence joins TRBV6-5 and TRBJ2-7; 7 bases line up with TRBD2. The CDR3 region has the DNA TGTGCCAGCAGGCTAGCGGAATGGGGCGAGCAGTACTTC. Translation gives CASRLAEWGEQYF.